This is a list of T cell receptor beta chains from one sample in a study of long-term antiretroviral therapy in people with HIV. TCRdb's table, derived via immunoSEQ multiplex PCR, lists solely in-frame clones and lacks some. This table has 25,000 to 30,000 clones, roughly 86% appearing once. The specimen comprised unsorted PBMCs, sampled 0.8 years after starting antiretroviral therapy. Every receptor here comes from a woman aged 30 to 39 with HIV. Each CDR3 is given with its conserved first and last residue. A D gene is named only where the DNA matches it firmly. Not every row has a clone size; where given, it reads once, few, many or a size class.

v_gene	j_gene	d_gene	len	abundance	CDR3aa	CDR3nt
TRBV6-5	TRBJ1-1	-	15	-	CASRSGGMGGTEAFF	TGTGCCAGCAGGTCCGGGGGAATGGGTGGAACTGAAGCTTTCTTT
TRBV10-1	TRBJ2-2	-	17	-	CGRRRGAGTANTGELFF	TGCGGGCGCCGTCGGGGGGCGGGGACCGCGAACACCGGGGAGCTGTTTTTT
TRBV14	TRBJ2-3	-	16	-	CASSKRTVLSTDTQYF	TGTGCCAGCAGCAAACGGACGGTTCTCAGCACAGATACGCAGTATTTT
TRBV19	TRBJ1-2	TRBD1	13	-	CASSDRGLYGYTF	TGTGCCAGTAGCGACAGGGGCCTCTATGGCTACACCTTC
TRBV29-1	TRBJ2-2	TRBD2	14	-	CSTSGTRDTGELFF	TGCAGCACCTCCGGGACTAGAGACACCGGGGAGCTGTTTTTT
TRBV18	TRBJ2-6	-	15	-	CASSPLSSGANVLTF	TGTGCCAGCTCACCACTTAGCTCTGGGGCCAACGTCCTGACTTTC
TRBV5-1	TRBJ2-3	-	11	-	CASSLTDTQYF	TGCGCCAGCAGCCTCACAGATACGCAGTATTTT
TRBV5-8	TRBJ2-5	TRBD1	15	-	CASSYGQVGWETQYF	TGTGCCAGCAGCTACGGACAGGTTGGCTGGGAGACCCAGTACTTC
TRBV5-4	TRBJ1-3	TRBD1	17	-	CASSLDLTGGGGNTIYF	TGTGCCAGCAGCTTGGACCTGACAGGGGGAGGTGGAAACACCATATATTTT
TRBV2	TRBJ2-1	TRBD1	13	-	CASRDRSRDEQFF	TGTGCCAGTCGGGACAGAAGTAGGGATGAGCAGTTCTTC
TRBV29-1	TRBJ2-1	TRBD2	14	-	CSVALRGVNNEQFF	TGCAGCGTTGCTCTGCGGGGGGTCAACAATGAGCAGTTCTTC
TRBV29-1	TRBJ1-1	-	11	-	CSADKNTEAFF	TGCAGCGCTGACAAGAACACTGAAGCTTTCTTT
TRBV6-5	TRBJ1-1	TRBD1	13	-	CASSSNRGAVAFF	TGTGCCAGCAGCAGCAACAGGGGTGCTGTTGCTTTCTTT
TRBV12-5	TRBJ2-5	-	14	-	CASGLKGGRETQYF	TGTGCTAGTGGTTTGAAGGGGGGGCGCGAGACCCAGTACTTC
TRBV11-2	TRBJ1-4	-	13	once	CASSLDLKDKLFF	TGTGCCAGCAGCTTAGATCTTAAAGATAAACTGTTTTTT
TRBV9	TRBJ1-1	-	13	-	CASSVEEVPEAFF	TGTGCCAGCAGCGTAGAGGAGGTACCTGAAGCTTTCTTT
TRBV20-1	TRBJ1-2	-	11	once	CSASRADGYTF	TGCAGTGCGAGTAGGGCCGATGGCTACACCTTC
TRBV10-2	TRBJ2-2	TRBD2	16	-	CASSDRGGPGTGELFF	TGCGCCAGCAGTGACCGCGGGGGGCCGGGCACCGGGGAGCTGTTTTTT
TRBV7-8	TRBJ2-4	-	14	-	CASSLGGGHDIQYF	TGTGCCAGCAGCTTAGGCGGGGGCCATGACATTCAGTACTTC
TRBV4-1	TRBJ1-1	-	15	-	CASSQGRRGLPEAFF	TGCGCCAGCAGCCAAGGGCGCAGGGGTTTGCCTGAAGCTTTCTTT
TRBV29-1	TRBJ2-7	-	11	-	CSVERSYEQYF	TGCAGCGTTGAGCGATCCTACGAGCAGTACTTC
TRBV7-2	TRBJ2-5	-	13	-	CASSLGLGETQYF	TGTGCCAGCAGCTTAGGACTCGGAGAGACCCAGTACTTC
TRBV30	TRBJ2-1	-	11	-	CAWTDWAEQFF	TGTGCCTGGACGGACTGGGCTGAGCAGTTCTTC
TRBV2	TRBJ2-1	-	13	few	CASGRDILNEQFF	TGTGCCAGCGGGAGGGACATCCTCAATGAGCAGTTCTTC
TRBV29-1	TRBJ1-2	-	12	-	CSVAQRSHGYTF	TGCAGCGTTGCCCAACGGAGCCATGGCTACACCTTC
TRBV14	TRBJ1-2	-	12	-	CASSQVYGGYTF	TGTGCCAGCAGCCAAGTGTATGGTGGCTACACCTTC
TRBV7-6	TRBJ1-4	-	12	-	CASSGNAEKLFF	TGTGCCAGCTCAGGGAATGCGGAAAAACTGTTTTTT
TRBV5-1	TRBJ2-5	TRBD2	16	-	CASSLNLAGGQETQYF	TGCGCCAGCAGCTTAAACCTAGCGGGGGGGCAAGAGACCCAGTACTTC
TRBV30	TRBJ1-6	-	13	-	CACQTESSSPLHF	TGTGCCTGCCAAACAGAAAGCTCTTCACCCCTCCACTTT
TRBV9	TRBJ1-4	-	17	-	CASSHDEELPTNEKLFF	TGTGCCAGCAGCCACGACGAGGAGTTGCCAACTAATGAAAAACTGTTTTTT
TRBV6-1	TRBJ1-1	TRBD1	15	-	CASSLPPGQWAEAFF	TGTGCCAGCAGCTTACCCCCGGGACAGTGGGCTGAAGCTTTCTTT
TRBV5-6	TRBJ1-1	-	14	-	CASRGPNRNTEAFF	TGTGCCAGCAGAGGCCCGAACAGGAACACTGAAGCTTTCTTT
TRBV7-9	TRBJ2-2	TRBD2	17	-	CASSSDGTNPPAGELFF	TGTGCCAGCAGCAGCGACGGGACTAACCCACCCGCCGGGGAGCTGTTTTTT
TRBV5-1	TRBJ1-1	-	14	-	CASSLERGPSEAFF	TGCGCCAGCAGCTTGGAAAGGGGCCCCTCTGAAGCTTTCTTT
TRBV11-2	TRBJ1-1	-	12	-	CASSSQGTEAFF	TGTGCCAGCAGCTCCCAGGGAACTGAAGCTTTCTTT
TRBV5-5	TRBJ1-1	-	17	-	CASSLAASNRADTEAFF	TGTGCCAGCAGCTTGGCGGCCTCAAACAGGGCGGACACTGAAGCTTTCTTT
TRBV25-1	TRBJ2-5	TRBD1	15	-	CASSEFLPGGETQYF	TGTGCCAGCAGTGAATTCTTACCAGGGGGTGAGACCCAGTACTTC
TRBV7-9	TRBJ2-1	TRBD2	16	-	CASSLSATSVYNEQFF	TGTGCCAGCAGCTTATCCGCGACTAGCGTCTACAATGAGCAGTTCTTC
TRBV4-1	TRBJ1-1	-	15	-	CASSQTLGENTEAFF	TGCGCCAGCAGCCAAACCCTCGGCGAGAACACTGAAGCTTTCTTT
TRBV4-2	TRBJ2-1	TRBD2	14	-	CASSQRESYNEQFF	TGTGCCAGCAGCCAGCGGGAGAGCTACAATGAGCAGTTCTTC
TRBV18	TRBJ2-5	-	18	-	CASSPFGGSLAPKETQYF	TGTGCCAGCTCACCGTTCGGGGGCTCCTTAGCGCCCAAAGAGACCCAGTACTTC
TRBV5-1	TRBJ1-2	-	13	-	CASSSGLGEGYTF	TGCGCCAGCAGTTCCGGACTTGGGGAGGGCTACACCTTC
TRBV9	TRBJ2-1	-	17	-	CASSVGWAQQNFNEQFF	TGTGCCAGCAGCGTAGGCTGGGCTCAGCAAAACTTCAATGAGCAGTTCTTC
TRBV6-1	TRBJ1-3	-	15	-	CASSASSQGRNTIYF	TGTGCCAGCAGCGCCAGCAGCCAGGGAAGAAACACCATATATTTT
TRBV19	TRBJ1-3	-	16	-	CASSITSGRSGNTIYF	TGTGCCAGTAGTATTACATCAGGACGCTCTGGAAACACCATATATTTT
TRBV4-2	TRBJ1-6	-	15	few	CASRQNEYQNSPLHF	TGTGCCAGCAGACAGAATGAGTATCAGAATTCACCCCTCCACTTT
TRBV7-9	TRBJ1-1	TRBD1	17	-	CASSYGTGLLVNTEAFF	TGTGCCAGCAGCTACGGGACAGGCCTCTTGGTGAACACTGAAGCTTTCTTT